This TCR beta chain was sequenced in a study of blood T cell repertoires in COVID-19. Study background: Italy, Spain and the United States were the sources of the convalescent and acute COVID-19 samples.

The CDR3 totals 14 residues. V was shortened by 6 bases and J by 2 bases, with 14 bases between the two germline ends. Germline-derived CDR1 and CDR2 are LNHDA and SQIVND (reference sequence). This clone was observed a handful of times. Assay used: immunoSEQ multiplex PCR; TCRdb lists only in-frame clones, some missing. The sample includes approximately 220,000 clones, about 83% seen only once; the top ten take roughly 2.6%. The sample was peripheral blood. The source is a woman between 40 and 50 years old with active or convalescent COVID-19. This chain links TRBV19 with TRBJ2-7; a weak D match, TRBD2 (5 bases). CDR3 region: CASSPPGRTYEQYF. The CDR3 DNA sequence: TGTGCCAGTAGCCCCCCGGGGAGAACCTACGAGCAGTACTTC.